These T cell receptor beta chains were read from a single sample in a study of kidney transplant recipient with SARS-CoV-2 infection. TCRdb processed the reads anew with MiXCR; each CDR3 protein has one entry. Among under 250,000 distinct CDR3 sequences listed, under 30% were seen once. Sequenced here: a blood sample, sampled at baseline and between days 110 and 120 from a kidney transplant recipient. The source of these receptors is a young adult male patient who had COVID-19 and was a kidney transplant recipient. The T cells may come from the graft donor. Each CDR3 is given with its conserved first and last residue.

v_gene,CDR3aa
TRBV10-2,CASTGQNTEAFF
TRBV6-8,CASSVKVRSRKTYGYTF
TRBV11-2,CASSLAGELFF
TRBV7-9,CASSLVLDGYTF
TRBV6-5,CASSSRDLRTEAFF
TRBV6-8,CASSVDERSRKTYGYTF
TRBV5-8,CASTKSHPRKTYGYTF
TRBV2,CASSASGGVGNSPLHF
TRBV29-1,CSVEKGQPRNTIYF
TRBV30,CAWSSGGGWGYTF
TRBV9,CASSVWGTAETQYF
TRBV5-4,CASSFVTVSYEQYF
TRBV11-2,CASSVYSATNEKLFF